The 6 T cell receptor beta chains given below trace back to one sample, sequenced in a study of CDR3 diversity in severe acne. TCRdb redid the calling of the PCR reads with MiXCR, one entry per CDR3 protein. Of approximately 90,000 distinct CDR3 sequences in the sample, 48% are singletons; the top ten hold 10%. The sample comprised blood. The source is a male donor in good health, serving as a control.

In this sample, this clonotype turned up once. This rearrangement joins TRBV2 to TRBJ1-6, with 10 bases that match TRBD1. CDR3 length: 15 residues. CDR1 is SNHLY, CDR2 FYNNEI, per germline. J gave up 10 bases and V 1 base, and 4 bases lay outside the gene matches. CDR3 in DNA: TGTGCCAGCAGTGAAGTTGGGACAGGGGCCTCACCCCTCCACTTT. It translates to CASSEVGTGASPLHF.

This clonotype ranks as medium-sized. The V and J genes are TRBV7-6 and TRBJ2-3, with 9 bases fitting TRBD1. From germline, CDR1 is SGHVS and CDR2 FNYEAQ. The CDR3 contains 16 residues. V lost 1 base, J lost 1 base, and 3 bases stayed unmatched. CDR3 nucleotide sequence: TGTGCCAGCAGCTTAGTGGGACAGGGAGGCACAGATACGCAGTATTTT. It yields the protein CASSLVGQGGTDTQYF.

V usage is TRBV5-1 and J usage is TRBJ2-3; 12 nucleotides match TRBD2. Germline-derived CDR1 and CDR2 are SGHRS and YFSETQ. The CDR3 spans 15 residues. After removal of 3 bases from V and 6 bases from J, the junction contained 5 bases not matched to a gene. The CDR3 spells CASSWTSGAGDTQYF. As DNA, the CDR3 is TGCGCCAGCAGCTGGACTAGCGGGGCCGGGGATACGCAGTATTTT.

V gene TRBV5-6 combines with J gene TRBJ2-5; D may be TRBD2 (5 bases). The CDR3 covers 15 residues. Germline loops: CDR1 SGHDT, CDR2 YYEEEE. The V and J ends lost 2 bases and 3 bases respectively, with 14 bases between them. This chain's CDR3 is CASSFLGGGEETQYF. The CDR3 bases are TGTGCCAGCAGCTTTTTGGGCGGAGGAGAAGAGACCCAGTACTTC.

The sample holds a few counts of this clonotype. This chain connects TRBV20-1 to TRBJ1-2, with a weak D call TRBD1 (5 bases). Trimming stripped 5 bases from V and 4 bases from J, with 17 bases between. Germline CDR1 DFQATT, CDR2 SNEGSKA (reference sequence). This CDR3 spans 14 amino acids. CDR3 region: CSARPRTSSYGYTF. The CDR3 DNA reads as TGCAGTGCTCGGCCGAGGACATCCAGCTATGGCTACACCTTC.

Concerning this clonotype itself: Compared with germline, one end of the junction differs, possibly owing to a read error. V gene TRBV7-9 combines with J gene TRBJ1-1; D uncertain. The CDR3 runs 14 residues. From germline, CDR1 is SEHNR and CDR2 FQNEAQ (reference sequence). The CDR3 protein is CASSLGLAGVKLFF. The CDR3 region has the DNA TGTGCCAGCAGCTTAGGCTTGGCAGGAGTAAAACTTTTTTTT.